The 31 T cell receptor beta chains below come from one sample, sequenced in a study of blood T cell repertoires in COVID-19. Libraries were prepared by immunoSEQ multiplex PCR; TCRdb keeps only in-frame clonotypes and omits some of them. Among about 170,000 clones, roughly 70% were seen once, and the ten largest hold 2.5% to 3.5%. The sequenced sample consisted of peripheral blood. Receptors were obtained from a woman older than 75 with acute or convalescent COVID-19.

The J gene is TRBJ2-6, the V gene TRBV2, with a possible D match to TRBD2 (5 bases). The CDR3 has 14 residues. Trimming pared 6 bases from V and 2 bases from J, leaving 8 bases between. CDR1 and CDR2 (germline): SNHLY, FYNNEI. CDR3 bases: TGTGCCAGCAGCTGGGAGACTGGGGCCAACGTCCTGACTTTC. This codes for CASSWETGANVLTF.

The chain recombines TRBV14 with TRBJ1-4; D is perhaps TRBD1 (5 bases). This CDR3 comprises 15 residues. Germline loops: CDR1 SGHDN, CDR2 FVKESK. Trimming pared 4 bases from V and 6 bases from J, leaving 15 bases between. CDR3 sequence (DNA): TGTGCCAGCAGCCTAAACGACAGTTACCATGAAAAACTGTTTTTT. Protein product: CASSLNDSYHEKLFF.

As for this clone: Within the sample, other DNA sequences also encode this same CDR3. The CDR3 nucleotides are TGTGCCAGCAGCGTAGAGGCAGGGGGCCCTCAGCCCCAGCATTTT. Protein: CASSVEAGGPQPQHF. V is TRBV9 and J is TRBJ1-5; 8 nucleotides align to TRBD1. The CDR3 consists of 15 residues. Germline-derived CDR1 and CDR2 are SGDLS and YYNGEE. The V and J ends lost 0 bases and 6 bases, in that order; junction bases with no gene match: 5.

This chain links TRBV9 with TRBJ1-1; TRBD1 might be the D (5 bases). Trimming took 1 base from V and 3 from J, leaving 13 bases between them. CDR3 length: 15 residues. The germline V gene encodes CDR1 SGDLS and CDR2 YYNGEE. The CDR3 DNA sequence: TGTGCCAGCAGCGTATCCATTTCGGGGGACACTGAAGCTTTCTTT. Its translation: CASSVSISGDTEAFF.

The CDR3 DNA reads TGTGCCAGCAGTTTCGACATTGGCTATGGCTACACCTTC. This gives the protein CASSFDIGYGYTF. This rearrangement joins TRBV28 to TRBJ1-2; D not certain. Germline values: CDR1 MDHEN, CDR2 SYDVKM. The CDR3 loop spans 13 amino acids. Trimming removed 3 bases at V and 4 bases at J, with 9 bases between.

The rearrangement uses TRBV23-1 and TRBJ2-1, with D possibly matching TRBD2 (5 bases). TRBV23-1 is treated as an ORF (open reading frame) with a function not yet certain. The V end lost 0 bases, the J end lost 12 bases, and 12 bases lay between the germline ends. The CDR3 loop spans 13 amino acids. The CDR3 coding sequence is TGCGCCAGCAGTCAATCGATCTCGGCGGGGCAGTTCTTC. Its protein is CASSQSISAGQFF.

This chain uses TRBV28 with TRBJ1-2; D is unresolved. CDR3 length: 14 amino acids. The germline V gene has CDR1 MDHEN and CDR2 SYDVKM. V lost 7 bases and J lost 1, with 13 bases in between. The CDR3 region is CASISSPVNYGYTF. The CDR3 DNA is TGTGCCAGCATCTCCTCGCCAGTTAACTATGGCTACACCTTC.

J is TRBJ2-3 and V is TRBV7-2; TRBD1 is a possible D gene (5 bases). Germline lookup yields CDR1 SGHTA and CDR2 FQGNSA. Trimming cost V 1 base and J 1 base, with 12 bases left between them. The CDR3 contains 16 residues. The CDR3 DNA is TGTGCCAGCAGCTTAGAGCTAGGGGTCGGCACAGATACGCAGTATTTT. It translates to CASSLELGVGTDTQYF.

This clone was detected only a few times. The chain is built from TRBV19 and TRBJ2-3, with 15 bases fitting TRBD2. Germline V gene sequence: CDR1 LNHDA, CDR2 SQIVND (reference sequence). V was clipped by 0 bases and J by 6 bases; unmatched bases: 7. CDR3 size: 18 residues. The CDR3 region is CASSIDGPGTSGRDTQYF. CDR3 in DNA: TGTGCCAGTAGTATAGATGGACCCGGGACTAGCGGGAGGGATACGCAGTATTTT.

The table lists this clone with a few counts. The genes are TRBV5-1 and TRBJ1-3, with D possibly matching TRBD1 (6 bases). This CDR3 is built from 14 residues. Germline CDR1 and CDR2: SGHRS and YFSETQ. Trimming left V 5 bases short and J 4 bases short, with 13 bases between. CDR3 nucleotides: TGCGCCAGCAGGACGGCAGGGGACGGAAACACCATATATTTT. Translating gives CASRTAGDGNTIYF.

V usage is TRBV29-1 and J usage is TRBJ1-2; D gene uncertain. V was cut by 3 bases and J by 7 bases, with 6 bases left in between. Germline-derived CDR1 and CDR2 are SQVTM and ANQGSEA. The CDR3 has 10 amino acids. This chain's CDR3 is CSVDQSGYTF. CDR3 bases: TGCAGCGTTGATCAGTCTGGCTACACCTTC.

V gene TRBV18 combines with J gene TRBJ2-7; D is possibly TRBD2 (5 bases). Germline V gene sequence: CDR1 KGHSH, CDR2 LQKENI. V was clipped by 0 bases and J by 2 bases, with 5 bases between them. The CDR3 contains 13 residues. The CDR3 loop is CASSPPGAYEQYF. CDR3 in DNA: TGTGCCAGCTCACCACCGGGAGCCTACGAGCAGTACTTC.

The rearrangement uses TRBV19 and TRBJ1-2, with 7 bases fitting TRBD1. The CDR3 loop spans 12 amino acids. V was pared by 10 bases and J by 7 bases, with 9 bases of the junction left unmatched. CDR1 is LNHDA and CDR2 is SQIVND in the germline V gene (reference sequence). The CDR3, as DNA: TGTGCCATCCACGACAGGGAGAGTGGCTACACCTTC. This sequence encodes CAIHDRESGYTF.

The chain carries TRBV29-1 and TRBJ1-1; TRBD1 matches at 8 bases. Germline V gene data show CDR1 as SQVTM and CDR2 as ANQGSEA. J gave up 7 bases and V 7 bases, and 11 bases lay outside the gene matches. The CDR3 totals 13 residues. Here the CDR3 DNA reads TGCAGCGCCATGGGACAGGCGGAGAGTGAAGCTTTCTTT. Encoded protein: CSAMGQAESEAFF.

The chain uses TRBV28 and TRBJ2-1; tentative D call: TRBD2 (6 bases). V shed 2 bases and J shed 14 bases, with 16 bases lying between them. Per germline, CDR1 MDHEN and CDR2 SYDVKM. The CDR3 loop spans 13 amino acids. The CDR3 loop is CASSLGRPEGKFF. CDR3 in DNA: TGTGCCAGCAGTTTAGGGAGGCCGGAGGGGAAGTTCTTC.

The J gene is TRBJ1-5, the V gene TRBV5-1; perhaps TRBD1 as D (5 bases). The germline V and J ends were trimmed by 3 bases and 4 bases, with 8 bases remaining between them. Germline V gene data show CDR1 as SGHRS and CDR2 as YFSETQ. The CDR3 contains 13 residues. The CDR3 DNA sequence: TGCGCCAGCAGCTCAGGGTTGAATCAGCCCCAGCATTTT. Translation: CASSSGLNQPQHF.

The rearrangement joins TRBV7-2 to TRBJ2-1; D not resolved. Germline loops: CDR1 SGHTA, CDR2 FQGNSA. V gave up 3 bases and J gave up 3 bases, with 6 bases separating them. The CDR3 contains 13 residues. The CDR3 loop reads CASSFESYNEQFF. The CDR3 DNA sequence: TGTGCCAGCAGCTTTGAGAGCTACAATGAGCAGTTCTTC.

The V and J genes are TRBV4-2 and TRBJ1-2; TRBD1 matches 9 bases. This CDR3 is built from 17 residues. The germline gives CDR1 LGHNA, CDR2 YNFKEQ. V trimming: 0 bases; J trimming: 5 bases; junction bases outside the gene matches: 10. The CDR3 reads CASSQDFSTGGIYGYTF. DNA for the CDR3: TGTGCCAGCAGCCAAGATTTCTCGACAGGGGGGATATATGGCTACACCTTC.

The rearrangement links TRBV6-2 or TRBV6-3 to TRBJ2-7; 10 nucleotides match TRBD2. After removal of 4 bases from V and 3 bases from J, the junction contained 9 bases not matched to a gene. From germline, CDR1 is MNHEY and CDR2 SVGEGT. The CDR3 has 16 amino acids. CDR3 nucleotides: TGTGCCAGCAGTTCCCCTCTAGCGGGAGAACGCTACGAGCAGTACTTC. Translated, it gives CASSSPLAGERYEQYF.

The V gene is TRBV10-3, the J gene TRBJ2-2, with D unclear. Germline V CDR1 and CDR2: ENHRY, SYGVKD. The CDR3 has 14 amino acids. V lost 6 bases, J lost 1 base, and 9 bases lay in between. This CDR3 is CAIRNEVNTGELFF. The CDR3 DNA follows: TGTGCCATCAGAAACGAGGTGAACACCGGGGAGCTGTTTTTT.

V gene TRBV4-2 combines with J gene TRBJ2-4, with 9 positions matching TRBD1. The CDR3 loop spans 15 amino acids. Germline V gene data show CDR1 as LGHNA and CDR2 as YNFKEQ. The ends lost 0 bases at V and 12 bases at J; junction bases unmatched: 9. CDR3 sequence: CASSQEGQGPGRQYF. In nucleotides, the CDR3 is TGTGCCAGCAGCCAAGAAGGACAGGGGCCGGGTCGTCAGTACTTC.

This clone appeared a single time. This chain uses TRBV6-5 with TRBJ1-6; 9 bases fit TRBD1. The CDR3 totals 16 residues. V dropped 2 bases and J dropped 13; count of bases not matched to a gene: 12. Germline-derived CDR1 and CDR2 are MNHEY and SVGAGI. The CDR3 is CASSYPFGQGSSPLHF. CDR3 bases: TGTGCCAGCAGTTACCCATTTGGACAGGGGAGTAGTCCCCTCCACTTT.

The rearrangement uses TRBV29-1 and TRBJ2-2, with TRBD1 identical over 8 bases. This CDR3 contains 15 residues. The germline V gene encodes CDR1 SQVTM and CDR2 ANQGSEA. The V and J ends lost 4 bases and 4 bases, in that order; junction bases with no gene match: 8. CDR3 loop: CSVASGQASTGELFF. CDR3 sequence (DNA): TGCAGCGTTGCCTCGGGACAGGCCAGCACCGGGGAGCTGTTTTTT.

This clone has more than one count but fewer than ten. The chain is built from TRBV24-1 and TRBJ2-7, with TRBD2 as a possible D gene (7 bases). The germline gives CDR1 KGHDR, CDR2 SFDVKD. Deletions cut 9 bases from V and 5 bases from J, with 19 bases between. The CDR3 extends over 14 amino acids. In DNA, the CDR3 is TGTGCCACCCGAAGCTCGGGCGGGGGCGACGAGCAGTACTTC. The encoded protein is CATRSSGGGDEQYF.

This rearrangement joins TRBV5-5 to TRBJ1-2; TRBD1 is a possible D gene (5 bases). V was pared by 2 bases and J by 2 bases, with 10 bases between. The CDR3 sequence is 14 residues long. The V gene's germline CDR1 is SGHKS and CDR2 YYEKEE (reference sequence). The CDR3 spells CASSFDAGNYGYTF. The CDR3 nucleotides are TGTGCCAGCAGCTTCGATGCAGGGAACTATGGCTACACCTTC.

This chain joins TRBV18 and TRBJ1-5; 8 bases map to TRBD1. This CDR3 region has 15 residues. J gave up 7 bases and V 3 bases, and 8 bases lay outside the gene matches. Germline CDR1 KGHSH, CDR2 LQKENI. For the CDR3, the DNA is TGTGCCAGCTCACCCGGACAGGGTCCGGGACAGCCCCAGCATTTT. This gives the protein CASSPGQGPGQPQHF. The variable domain in full, with the rest retrieved from reference TRBV18 and TRBJ1-5, is NAGVMQNPRHLVRRRGQEARLRCSPMKGHSHVYWYRQLPEEGLKFMVYLQKENIIDESGMPKERFSAEFPKEGPSILRIQQVVRGDSAAYFCASSPGQGPGQPQHFGDGTRLSIL.

V and J are TRBV9 and TRBJ2-2, with 11 bases fitting TRBD2. Germline loops: CDR1 SGDLS, CDR2 YYNGEE. Trimming cost V 4 bases and J 1 base; bases outside gene matches: 6. The CDR3 runs to 17 residues. CDR3 in amino acids: CASSPGLAGRNTGELFF. The CDR3 coding sequence is TGTGCCAGCAGCCCAGGACTAGCGGGCCGGAACACCGGGGAGCTGTTTTTT.

This chain joins TRBV7-2 and TRBJ1-5; D remains unclear. The CDR3 contains 14 residues. Trimming pared 1 base from V and 4 bases from J, leaving 8 bases between. Germline values: CDR1 SGHTA, CDR2 FQGNSA. The CDR3 DNA reads as TGTGCCAGCAGCTTAGACAGTCCGAATCAGCCCCAGCATTTT. Encoded protein: CASSLDSPNQPQHF.

This clone was recorded a few times. V and J are TRBV28 and TRBJ2-1; tentatively, D is TRBD1 (5 bases). The germline V gene encodes CDR1 MDHEN and CDR2 SYDVKM. V lost 2 bases to trimming and J lost 8 bases, with 7 bases between them. This CDR3 region has 12 residues. The CDR3 here is CASSLQGYEQFF. The CDR3 DNA sequence: TGTGCCAGCAGTTTACAGGGTTATGAGCAGTTCTTC.

The chain uses TRBV7-9 and TRBJ2-7, with D maybe TRBD2 (6 bases). Trimming cost V 5 bases and J 2 bases, with 19 bases left between them. The CDR3 is 16 residues long. The V gene's germline CDR1 is SEHNR and CDR2 FQNEAQ (reference sequence). CDR3 loop: CASSGSGRELTYEQYF. CDR3 DNA sequence: TGTGCCAGCAGCGGTTCGGGGCGGGAATTGACCTACGAGCAGTACTTC.

The chain combines TRBV5-1 with TRBJ2-6; 13 nucleotides align to TRBD2. This CDR3 is 17 amino acids long. J was trimmed by 2 bases and V by 4 bases; bases with no gene match: 3. The V gene's germline CDR1 is SGHRS and CDR2 YFSETQ. Here the CDR3 reads CASSGLAGATGANVLTF. The CDR3, as DNA: TGCGCCAGCAGCGGACTAGCGGGAGCAACTGGGGCCAACGTCCTGACTTTC.